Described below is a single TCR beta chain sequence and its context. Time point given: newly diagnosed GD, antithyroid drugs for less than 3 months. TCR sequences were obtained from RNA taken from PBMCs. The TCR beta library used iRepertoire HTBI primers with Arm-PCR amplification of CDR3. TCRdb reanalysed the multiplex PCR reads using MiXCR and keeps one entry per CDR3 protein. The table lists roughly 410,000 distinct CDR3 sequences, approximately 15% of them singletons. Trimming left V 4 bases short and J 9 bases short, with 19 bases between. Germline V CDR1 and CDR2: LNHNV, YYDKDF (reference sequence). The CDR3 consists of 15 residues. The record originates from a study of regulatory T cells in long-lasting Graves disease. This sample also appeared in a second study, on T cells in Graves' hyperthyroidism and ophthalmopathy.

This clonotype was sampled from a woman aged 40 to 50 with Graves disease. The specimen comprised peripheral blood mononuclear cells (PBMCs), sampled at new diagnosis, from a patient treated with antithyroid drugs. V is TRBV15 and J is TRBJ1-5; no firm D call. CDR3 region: CATSNGVVAMGPQHF. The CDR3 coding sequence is TGTGCCACCAGCAATGGGGTCGTAGCCATGGGGCCCCAGCATTTT. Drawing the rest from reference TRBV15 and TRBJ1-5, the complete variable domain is DAMVIQNPRYQVTQFGKPVTLSCSQTLNHNVMYWYQQKSSQAPKLLFHYYDKDFNNEADTPDNFQSRRPNTSFCFLDIRSPGLGDTAMYLCATSNGVVAMGPQHFGDGTRLSIL.